This TCR beta chain was recovered during a study of CD8 T cells in ankylosing spondylitis. This clonotype was counted a single time. Its specificity is unknown. TCRdb re-called the 5' RACE reads with MiXCR, one entry per CDR3 protein. Among more than 300,000 distinct CDR3 sequences listed, approximately 10% were seen once. Germline loops: CDR1 MRHNA, CDR2 SNTAGT. This CDR3 region has 19 residues. Study-level findings and limits: Apparently characteristic of ankylosing spondylitis blood was a TCR beta motif (about eight highly homologous variants).

This clonotype originated in a female donor with ankylosing spondylitis or in good health (not recorded which). The rearrangement joins TRBV6-4 to TRBJ2-1, with TRBD2 matching 14 bases. Sequencing used blood, either unsorted or a sorted T cell fraction (not recorded which). CDR3 residues: CTRSYVRGLAGVDPNEQFF. CDR3 sequence (DNA): TGTACCCGCAGTTATGTCAGGGGACTAGCGGGAGTAGATCCCAATGAGCAGTTCTTC.